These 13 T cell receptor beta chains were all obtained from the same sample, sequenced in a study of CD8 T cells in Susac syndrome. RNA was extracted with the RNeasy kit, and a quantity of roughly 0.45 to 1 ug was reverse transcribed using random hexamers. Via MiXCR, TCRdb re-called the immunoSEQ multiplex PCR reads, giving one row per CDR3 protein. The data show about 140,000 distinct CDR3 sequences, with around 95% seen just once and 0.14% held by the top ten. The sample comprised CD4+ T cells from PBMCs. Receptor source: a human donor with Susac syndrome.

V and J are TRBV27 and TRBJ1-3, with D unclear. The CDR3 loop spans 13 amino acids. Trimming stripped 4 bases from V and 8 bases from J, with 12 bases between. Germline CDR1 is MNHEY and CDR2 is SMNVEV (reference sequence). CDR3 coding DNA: TGTGCCAGCAGTTCGACATTAATGGACACCATATATTTT. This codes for CASSSTLMDTIYF.

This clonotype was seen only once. CDR3 loop: CASSYSPGGRTDIQYF. The DNA for the CDR3 is TGTGCCAGCAGTTACTCCCCTGGCGGGAGGACAGACATTCAGTACTTC. The chain recombines TRBV6-6 with TRBJ2-4, with TRBD2 matching over 8 bases. The ends lost 0 bases at V and 8 bases at J; junction bases unmatched: 9. Germline CDR1 reads MNHNY; CDR2 reads SVGAGI (reference sequence). This CDR3 region has 16 residues.

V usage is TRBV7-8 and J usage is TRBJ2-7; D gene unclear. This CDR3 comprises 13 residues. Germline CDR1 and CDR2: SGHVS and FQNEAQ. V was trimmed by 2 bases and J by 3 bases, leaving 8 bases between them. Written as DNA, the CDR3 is TGTGCCAGCAGCTTATCGGCTGGCTACGAGCAGTACTTC. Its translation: CASSLSAGYEQYF.

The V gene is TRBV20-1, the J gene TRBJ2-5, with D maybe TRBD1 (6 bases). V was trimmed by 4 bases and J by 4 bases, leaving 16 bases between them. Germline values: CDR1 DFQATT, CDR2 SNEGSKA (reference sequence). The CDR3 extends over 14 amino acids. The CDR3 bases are TGCAGTGCTATACCCCCTACAGGGATAGAGACCCAGTACTTC. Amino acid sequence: CSAIPPTGIETQYF.

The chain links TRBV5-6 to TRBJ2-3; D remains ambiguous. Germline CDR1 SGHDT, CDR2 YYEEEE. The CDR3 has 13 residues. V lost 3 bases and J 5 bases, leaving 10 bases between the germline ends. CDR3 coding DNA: TGTGCCAGCAGCTCAGCTGGTCGAGATACGCAGTATTTT. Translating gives CASSSAGRDTQYF. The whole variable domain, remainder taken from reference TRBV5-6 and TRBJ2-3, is DAGVTQSPTHLIKTRGQQVTLRCSPKSGHDTVSWYQQALGQGPQFIFQYYEEEERQRGNFPDRFSGHQFPNYSSELNVNALLLGDSALYLCASSSAGRDTQYFGPGTRLTVL.

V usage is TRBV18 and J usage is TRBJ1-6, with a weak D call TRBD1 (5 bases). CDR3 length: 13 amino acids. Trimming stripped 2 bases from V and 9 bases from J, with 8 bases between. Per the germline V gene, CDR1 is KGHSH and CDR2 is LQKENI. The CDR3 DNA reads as TGTGCCAGCTCACCAGGGGGAACTTCACCCCTCCACTTT. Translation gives CASSPGGTSPLHF. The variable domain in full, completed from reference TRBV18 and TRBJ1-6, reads NAGVMQNPRHLVRRRGQEARLRCSPMKGHSHVYWYRQLPEEGLKFMVYLQKENIIDESGMPKERFSAEFPKEGPSILRIQQVVRGDSAAYFCASSPGGTSPLHFGNGTRLTVT.

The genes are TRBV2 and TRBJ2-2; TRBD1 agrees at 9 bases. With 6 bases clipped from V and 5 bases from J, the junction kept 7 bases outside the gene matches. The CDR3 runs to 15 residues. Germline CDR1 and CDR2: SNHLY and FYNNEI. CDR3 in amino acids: CASSPTGGATGELFF. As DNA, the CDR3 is TGTGCCAGCAGCCCTACAGGGGGCGCAACCGGGGAGCTGTTTTTT.

In DNA, the CDR3 is TGTGCCAGCAGTTACGAACCGCTGGGGTACGAGCAGTACTTC. It specifies CASSYEPLGYEQYF. The rearrangement uses TRBV6-2 or TRBV6-3 and TRBJ2-7; D unresolved. Germline V gene data show CDR1 as MNHEY and CDR2 as SVGEGT. Trimming took 2 bases from V and 4 from J, leaving 12 bases between them. The CDR3 extends over 14 amino acids.

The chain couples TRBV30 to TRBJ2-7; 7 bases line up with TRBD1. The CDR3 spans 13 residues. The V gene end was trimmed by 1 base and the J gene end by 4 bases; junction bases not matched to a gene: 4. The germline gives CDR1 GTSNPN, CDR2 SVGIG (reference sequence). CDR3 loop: CAWSGDSFYEQYF. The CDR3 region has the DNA TGTGCCTGGAGTGGGGACAGCTTTTACGAGCAGTACTTC. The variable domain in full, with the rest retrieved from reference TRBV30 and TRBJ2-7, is SQTIHQWPATLVQPVGSPLSLECTVEGTSNPNLYWYRQAAGRGLQLLFYSVGIGQISSEVPQNLSASRPQDRQFILSSKKLLLSDSGFYLCAWSGDSFYEQYFGPGTRLTVT.

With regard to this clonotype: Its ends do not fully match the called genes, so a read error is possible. CDR3 in DNA: TGTGCCAGCCGCCACCGCGGTGCGGACGGGGAGCTGTTTTTT. This encodes CASRHRGADGELFF. This chain uses TRBV3-1 with TRBJ2-2, with D unresolved. CDR3 length: 14 residues. Germline values: CDR1 LGHDT, CDR2 YNNKEL (reference sequence).

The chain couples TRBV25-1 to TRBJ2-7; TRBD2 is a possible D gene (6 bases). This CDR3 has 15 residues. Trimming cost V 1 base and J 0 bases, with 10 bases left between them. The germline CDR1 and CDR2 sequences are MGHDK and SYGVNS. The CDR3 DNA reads TGTGCCAGCAGTGAATTGGATAGCGGCTCCTACGAGCAGTACTTC. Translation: CASSELDSGSYEQYF.

This CDR3 reads CASSRPGETQYF. Written as DNA, the CDR3 is TGTGCCAGCAGCCGACCCGGGGAGACCCAGTACTTC. The chain employs TRBV11-2 and TRBJ2-5; D is undetermined. V was pared by 5 bases and J by 5 bases, with 9 bases between. The CDR3 has 12 residues. Germline values: CDR1 SGHAT, CDR2 FQNNGV.

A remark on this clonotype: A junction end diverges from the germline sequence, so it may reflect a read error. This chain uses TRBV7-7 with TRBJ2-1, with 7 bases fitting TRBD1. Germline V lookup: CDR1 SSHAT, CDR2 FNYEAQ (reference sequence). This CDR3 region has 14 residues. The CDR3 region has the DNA TGTGCTAGCAGCCGATATTTCCAGGGGGATGAGCAGTTCTTC. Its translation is CASSRYFQGDEQFF.